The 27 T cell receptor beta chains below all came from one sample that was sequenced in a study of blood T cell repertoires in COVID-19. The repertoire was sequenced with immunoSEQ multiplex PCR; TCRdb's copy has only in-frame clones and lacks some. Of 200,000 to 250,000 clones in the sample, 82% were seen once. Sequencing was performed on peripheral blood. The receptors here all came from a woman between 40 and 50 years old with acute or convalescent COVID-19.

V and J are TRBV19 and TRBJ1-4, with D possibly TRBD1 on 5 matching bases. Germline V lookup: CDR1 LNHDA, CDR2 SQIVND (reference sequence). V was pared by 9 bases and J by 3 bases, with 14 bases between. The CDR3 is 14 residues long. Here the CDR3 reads CASRRGRANEKLFF. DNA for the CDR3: TGTGCCAGCCGGAGGGGCAGAGCTAATGAAAAACTGTTTTTT.

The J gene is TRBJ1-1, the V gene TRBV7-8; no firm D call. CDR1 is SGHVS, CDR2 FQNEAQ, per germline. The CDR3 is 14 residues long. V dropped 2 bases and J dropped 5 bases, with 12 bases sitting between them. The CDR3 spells CASSLITGRTEAFF. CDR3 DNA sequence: TGTGCCAGCAGCTTAATCACTGGTCGTACTGAAGCTTTCTTT.

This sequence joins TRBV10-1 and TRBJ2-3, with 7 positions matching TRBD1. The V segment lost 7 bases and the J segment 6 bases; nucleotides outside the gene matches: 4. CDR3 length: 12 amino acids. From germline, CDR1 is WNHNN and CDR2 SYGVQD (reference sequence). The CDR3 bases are TGCGCCAGCAAGGGGGCTGGCGATACGCAGTATTTT. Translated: CASKGAGDTQYF.

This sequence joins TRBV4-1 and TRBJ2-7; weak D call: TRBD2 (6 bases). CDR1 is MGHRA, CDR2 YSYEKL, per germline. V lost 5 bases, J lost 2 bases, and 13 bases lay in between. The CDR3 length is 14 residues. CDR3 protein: CASSSQAGTYEQYF. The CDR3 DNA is TGCGCCAGCAGCAGTCAGGCGGGAACCTACGAGCAGTACTTC.

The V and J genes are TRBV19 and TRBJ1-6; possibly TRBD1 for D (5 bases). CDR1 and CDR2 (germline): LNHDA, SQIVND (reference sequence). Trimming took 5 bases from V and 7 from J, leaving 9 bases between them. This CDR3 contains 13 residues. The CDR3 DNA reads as TGTGCCAGTAGTGATGGGGGGAATTCACCCCTCCACTTT. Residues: CASSDGGNSPLHF.

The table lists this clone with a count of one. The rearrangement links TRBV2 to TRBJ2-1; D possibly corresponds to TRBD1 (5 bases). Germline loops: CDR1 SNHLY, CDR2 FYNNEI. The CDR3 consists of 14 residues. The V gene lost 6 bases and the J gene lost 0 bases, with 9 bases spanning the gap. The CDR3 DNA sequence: TGTGCCAGCAGGACAGAGTTCTCCTACAATGAGCAGTTCTTC. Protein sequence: CASRTEFSYNEQFF.

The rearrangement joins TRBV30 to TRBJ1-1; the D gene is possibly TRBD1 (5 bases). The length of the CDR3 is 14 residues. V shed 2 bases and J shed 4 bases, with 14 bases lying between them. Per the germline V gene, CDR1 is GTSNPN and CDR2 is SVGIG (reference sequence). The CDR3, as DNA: TGTGCCTGGAGTATCCAGGGCAGTGTCACTGAAGCTTTCTTT. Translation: CAWSIQGSVTEAFF.

The CDR3 spells CASGLTGDRTDTQYF. CDR3 nucleotide sequence: TGTGCTAGTGGTTTGACAGGGGACCGCACAGATACGCAGTATTTT. The chain links TRBV12-5 to TRBJ2-3; TRBD1 aligns across 7 bases. V lost 2 bases and J lost 1; bases outside the gene matches: 3. This CDR3 comprises 15 residues. The germline V gene has CDR1 LGHNT and CDR2 FRNRAP.

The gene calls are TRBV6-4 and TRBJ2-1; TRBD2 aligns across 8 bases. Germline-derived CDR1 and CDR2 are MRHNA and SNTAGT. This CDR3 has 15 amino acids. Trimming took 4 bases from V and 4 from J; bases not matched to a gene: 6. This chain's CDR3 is CASSAGTSAYNEQFF. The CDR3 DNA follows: TGTGCCAGCAGTGCCGGGACTAGTGCATACAATGAGCAGTTCTTC.

CDR3 residues: CASSPRTSGSISYNEQFF. In DNA form, the CDR3 reads TGTGCCAGCAGCCCGCGGACTAGCGGGAGTATCTCCTACAATGAGCAGTTCTTC. The chain employs TRBV7-9 and TRBJ2-1; TRBD2 matches at 13 bases. Trimming removed 5 bases from V and 0 bases from J; junction bases left unmatched: 7. Germline lookup yields CDR1 SEHNR and CDR2 FQNEAQ (reference sequence). This CDR3 is built from 18 residues.

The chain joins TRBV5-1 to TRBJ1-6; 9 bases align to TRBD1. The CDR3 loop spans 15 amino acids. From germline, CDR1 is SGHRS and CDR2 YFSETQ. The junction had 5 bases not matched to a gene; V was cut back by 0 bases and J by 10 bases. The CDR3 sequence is CASSLGDRVGSPLHF. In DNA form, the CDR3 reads TGCGCCAGCAGCTTGGGGGACAGGGTCGGCTCACCCCTCCACTTT.

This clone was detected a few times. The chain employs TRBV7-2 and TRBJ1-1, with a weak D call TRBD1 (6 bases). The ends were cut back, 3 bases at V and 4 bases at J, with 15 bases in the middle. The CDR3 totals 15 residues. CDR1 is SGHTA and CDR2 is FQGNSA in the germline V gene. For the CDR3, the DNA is TGTGCCAGCAGCTTCGCAGGGGATAGGAGCACTGAAGCTTTCTTT. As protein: CASSFAGDRSTEAFF.

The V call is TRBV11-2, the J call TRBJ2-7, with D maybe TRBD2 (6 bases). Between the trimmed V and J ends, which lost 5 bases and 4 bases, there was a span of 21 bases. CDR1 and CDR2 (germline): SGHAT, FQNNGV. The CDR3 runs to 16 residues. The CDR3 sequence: CASSPQLGGTGYEQYF. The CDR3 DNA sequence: TGTGCCAGCAGCCCGCAGTTGGGCGGGACTGGATACGAGCAGTACTTC.

The CDR3 nucleotides read TGTGCCTGGAGTGCCGGGACAGGAGGTCTCGATACGCAGTATTTT. This codes for CAWSAGTGGLDTQYF. The chain links TRBV30 to TRBJ2-3; 8 bases are shared with TRBD1. Trimming removed 1 base from V and 6 bases from J; junction bases left unmatched: 9. This CDR3 is 15 amino acids long. Germline V lookup: CDR1 GTSNPN, CDR2 SVGIG (reference sequence). Drawing the rest from reference TRBV30 and TRBJ2-3, the complete variable domain is SQTIHQWPATLVQPVGSPLSLECTVEGTSNPNLYWYRQAAGRGLQLLFYSVGIGQISSEVPQNLSASRPQDRQFILSSKKLLLSDSGFYLCAWSAGTGGLDTQYFGPGTRLTVL.

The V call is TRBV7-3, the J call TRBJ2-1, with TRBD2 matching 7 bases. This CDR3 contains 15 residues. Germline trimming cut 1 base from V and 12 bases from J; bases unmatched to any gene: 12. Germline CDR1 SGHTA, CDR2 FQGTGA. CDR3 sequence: CASSLNSGPPHVQFF. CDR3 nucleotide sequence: TGTGCCAGCAGCTTAAATAGCGGGCCCCCACATGTGCAGTTCTTC.

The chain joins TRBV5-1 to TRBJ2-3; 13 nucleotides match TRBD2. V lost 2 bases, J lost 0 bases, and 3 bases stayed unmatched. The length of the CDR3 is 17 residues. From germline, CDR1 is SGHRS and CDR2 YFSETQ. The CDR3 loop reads CASSLPGLAGSTDTQYF. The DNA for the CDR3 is TGCGCCAGCAGCTTACCGGGACTAGCGGGAAGCACAGATACGCAGTATTTT.

The CDR3 here is CAISGTRGEQYF. CDR3 in DNA: TGTGCCATCAGCGGGACTAGAGGCGAGCAGTACTTC. The chain uses TRBV10-3 and TRBJ2-7; TRBD2 agrees at 8 bases. The V segment lost 6 bases and the J segment 6 bases; nucleotides outside the gene matches: 4. Germline lookup yields CDR1 ENHRY and CDR2 SYGVKD. The CDR3 runs 12 residues.

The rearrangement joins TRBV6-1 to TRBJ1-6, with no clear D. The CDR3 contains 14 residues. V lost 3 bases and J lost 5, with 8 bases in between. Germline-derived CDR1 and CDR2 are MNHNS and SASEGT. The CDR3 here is CASSDTADNSPLHF. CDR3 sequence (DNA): TGTGCCAGCAGTGATACAGCCGATAATTCACCCCTCCACTTT.

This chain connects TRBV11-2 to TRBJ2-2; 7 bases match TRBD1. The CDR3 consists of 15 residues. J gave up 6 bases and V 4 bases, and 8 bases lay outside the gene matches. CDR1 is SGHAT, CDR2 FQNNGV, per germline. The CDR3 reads CASSSSSGGAGELFF. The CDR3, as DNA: TGTGCCAGCAGCTCATCTTCAGGGGGAGCCGGGGAGCTGTTTTTT.

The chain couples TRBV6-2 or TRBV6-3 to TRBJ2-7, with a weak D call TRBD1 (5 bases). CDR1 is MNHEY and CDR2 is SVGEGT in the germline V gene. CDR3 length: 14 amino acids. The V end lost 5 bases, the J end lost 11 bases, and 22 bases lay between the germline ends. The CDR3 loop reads CASSRPASTLGEYF. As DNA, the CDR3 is TGTGCCAGCAGTCGACCTGCCTCCACTTTAGGGGAGTACTTC.

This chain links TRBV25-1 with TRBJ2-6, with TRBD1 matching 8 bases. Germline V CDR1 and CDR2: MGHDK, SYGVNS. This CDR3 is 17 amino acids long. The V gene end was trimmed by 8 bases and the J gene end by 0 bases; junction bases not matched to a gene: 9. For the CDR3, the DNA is TGTGCCAGCCTTACAGGGGGAAAGGACTCTGGGGCCAACGTCCTGACTTTC. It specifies CASLTGGKDSGANVLTF.

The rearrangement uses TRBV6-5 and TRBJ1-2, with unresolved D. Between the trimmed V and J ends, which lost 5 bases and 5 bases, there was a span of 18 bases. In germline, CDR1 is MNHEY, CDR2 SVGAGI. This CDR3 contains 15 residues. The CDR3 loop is CASSRPGILSYGYTF. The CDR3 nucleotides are TGTGCCAGCAGTAGGCCCGGGATCTTGAGTTATGGCTACACCTTC.

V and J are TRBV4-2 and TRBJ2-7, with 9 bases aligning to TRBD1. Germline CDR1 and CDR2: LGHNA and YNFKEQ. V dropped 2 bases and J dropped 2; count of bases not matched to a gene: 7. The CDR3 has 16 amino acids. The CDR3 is CASSQNSGQGTYEQYF. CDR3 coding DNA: TGTGCCAGCAGCCAAAACTCGGGACAGGGAACCTACGAGCAGTACTTC.

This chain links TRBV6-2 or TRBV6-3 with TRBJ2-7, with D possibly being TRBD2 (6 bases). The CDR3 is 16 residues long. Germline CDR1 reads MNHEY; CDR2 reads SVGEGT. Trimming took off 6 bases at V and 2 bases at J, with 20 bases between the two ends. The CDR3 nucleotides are TGTGCCAGCAGCCATCCCCTGGAGGGACGTACCTACGAGCAGTACTTC. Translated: CASSHPLEGRTYEQYF.

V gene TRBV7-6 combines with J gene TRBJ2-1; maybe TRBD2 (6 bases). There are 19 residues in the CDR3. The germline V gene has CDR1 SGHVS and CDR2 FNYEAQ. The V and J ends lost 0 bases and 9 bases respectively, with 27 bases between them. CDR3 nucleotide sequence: TGTGCCAGCAGCTTAGCGGGGTTTCGCAGCGGGTCGTCTACTCGTGAGCAGTTCTTC. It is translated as CASSLAGFRSGSSTREQFF.

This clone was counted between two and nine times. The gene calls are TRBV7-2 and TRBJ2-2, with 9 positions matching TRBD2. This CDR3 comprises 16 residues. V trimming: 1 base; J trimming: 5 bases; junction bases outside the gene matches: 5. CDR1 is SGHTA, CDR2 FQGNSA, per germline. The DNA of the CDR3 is TGTGCCAGCAGCTTAGTGGCTAGCGGGGTTACCGGGGAGCTGTTTTTT. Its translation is CASSLVASGVTGELFF.

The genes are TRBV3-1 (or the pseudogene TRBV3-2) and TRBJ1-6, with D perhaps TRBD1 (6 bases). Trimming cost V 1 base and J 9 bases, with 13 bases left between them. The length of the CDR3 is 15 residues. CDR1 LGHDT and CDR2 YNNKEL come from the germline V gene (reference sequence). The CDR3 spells CASSQGTGIRSPLHF. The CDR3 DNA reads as TGTGCCAGCAGCCAAGGTACAGGGATTCGTTCACCCCTCCACTTT.